This T cell receptor (beta chain) was identified in a study of T cells generated in artificial thymic organoids (TCRdb year 2017). About the study as a whole: The study compared the TCR alpha and beta CDR3 repertoires of CD8 single positive T cells derived from in vitro artificial thymic organoids against those of naive CD8 T cells from thymus and peripheral blood. The repertoire sequencing data shown were described as representative of three independent experiments. What the authors observed across the whole study: The TCR clonotype diversity of organoid-derived CD8 single positive T cells was physiological and comparable to that of naive CD8 T cells from thymus and blood.

Separate semi-nested PCR amplifications were run for the TCRalpha and TCRbeta libraries, using Advantage 2 and reverse primers located in the TRAC or TRBC constant regions. The amount of total RNA going into first-strand cDNA synthesis ranged between about 3 and 500 ng. The TCR cDNA libraries were generated by 5'-RACE using the SMARTer PCR cDNA Synthesis kit, with a poly-dT primer driving first-strand synthesis. Each semi-nested reverse primer in the constant region carried a 5-nucleotide sample-specific barcode, and the resulting products were cleaned up with the Zymo DNA Clean and Concentrator-5 kit. Up to ten barcoded samples were pooled, ligated to Illumina adaptors and sequenced on an Illumina MiSeq as 2 x 150 bp paired-end reads. The authors' analysis ran thus. Demultiplexed reads were aligned using BLAT against a custom library containing all human TRAV, TRAJ, TRBV, TRBD and TRBJ combinations from IMGT. The best BLAT hits were picked using pslCDnaFilter (-maxAligns=1, -ignoreIntrons), and custom Perl scripts were used to calculate clonotype frequencies. TCRdb handled the public reads itself, with Q25 trimming in fastp and clone calling in MiXCR, and kept productive beta chains. Every CDR3 protein is listed once, alongside the most common genes and DNA of its rows. It is TCRdb's table, rather than the study itself, that gives the V and J calls and clone size. This sample lists about 3,300 distinct CDR3 sequences; around a third were detected once. The top ten clones comprise roughly 2.3% of the sample.

Healthy adult donors provided the non-mobilized peripheral blood. Enrichment of primary CD8+ T cells was done with magnetic beads from the Miltenyi CD8+ T cell Isolation Kit. Blood naive CD8 T cells were FACS sorted as CD3+TCRalphabeta+CD8+CD45RO-CCR7+ before RNA extraction. For each sample, total RNA was purified from approximately 40,000 to 200,000 sorted cells using the RNeasy Micro kit, and RNA quality was checked on an Agilent RNA 6000 Nano chip. Details on this clonotype: The target of this receptor is not known. No base qualities exist here, and no much larger clone lies one base off it.

Looking up the germline V gene yields CDR1 MNHNS and CDR2 SASEGT. V gives up 2 bases and J gives up 1 base, and the segment between their germline ends measures 9 bases. From cysteine to phenylalanine, the CDR3 is 14 amino acids long. The sequence is cut down to CDR3 DNA, 42 bases in frame from base 1. The receptor comes from a human donor who gave cord blood stem cells for thymic organoid culture, a cardiac surgery patient who gave postnatal thymus, or a blood donor (not recorded which). The receptor chain draws on TRBV6-1 and TRBJ2-7; the D gene cannot be resolved reliably. The sequenced sample consisted of naive CD8+ T cells from blood. According to the study, the label for this sample's cell subset or site signals: CD3+TCRalphabeta+CD8SP T cells; for blood, CD45RO-CCR7+ naive CD8+ T cells. At the DNA level, the sequence is TGTGCCAGCAGTGAATCAGGAAGATCCTACGAGCAGTACTTC. Its product reads: CASSESGRSYEQYF.